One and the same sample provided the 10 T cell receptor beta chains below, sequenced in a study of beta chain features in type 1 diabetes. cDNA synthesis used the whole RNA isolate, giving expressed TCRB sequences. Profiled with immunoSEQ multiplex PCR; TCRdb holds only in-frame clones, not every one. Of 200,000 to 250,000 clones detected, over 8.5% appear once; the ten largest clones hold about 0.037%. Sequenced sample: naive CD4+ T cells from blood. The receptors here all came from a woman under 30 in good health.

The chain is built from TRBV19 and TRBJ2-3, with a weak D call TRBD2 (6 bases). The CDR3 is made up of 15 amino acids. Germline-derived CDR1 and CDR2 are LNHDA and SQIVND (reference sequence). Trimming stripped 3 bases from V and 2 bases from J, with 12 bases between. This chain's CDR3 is CASSIGGTSTDTQYF. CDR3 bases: TGTGCCAGTAGTATCGGGGGTACCTCCACAGATACGCAGTATTTT.

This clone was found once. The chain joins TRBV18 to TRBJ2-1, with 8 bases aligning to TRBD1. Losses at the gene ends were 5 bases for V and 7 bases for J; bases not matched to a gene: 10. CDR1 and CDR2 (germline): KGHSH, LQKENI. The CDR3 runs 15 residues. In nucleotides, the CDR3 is TGTGCCAGCTCAGTTCAGGGGGCTACAAAAAATGAGCAGTTCTTC. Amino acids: CASSVQGATKNEQFF.

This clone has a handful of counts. Written as DNA, the CDR3 is TGTGCCAGCAGCCCCGGCGACAGACCTGGAAACACCATATATTTT. It specifies CASSPGDRPGNTIYF. The chain uses TRBV11-2 and TRBJ1-3; weak D call: TRBD1 (5 bases). With 5 bases removed from V and 2 bases from J, the gap between germline ends came to 13 bases. The length of the CDR3 is 15 residues. Germline V gene lookup returns CDR1 SGHAT and CDR2 FQNNGV.

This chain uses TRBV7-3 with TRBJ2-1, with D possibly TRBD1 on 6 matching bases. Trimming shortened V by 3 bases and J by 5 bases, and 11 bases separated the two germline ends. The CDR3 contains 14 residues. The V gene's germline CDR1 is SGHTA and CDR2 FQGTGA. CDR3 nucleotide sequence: TGTGCCAGCAGCTTGAGGACAGTGAACAATGAGCAGTTCTTC. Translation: CASSLRTVNNEQFF.

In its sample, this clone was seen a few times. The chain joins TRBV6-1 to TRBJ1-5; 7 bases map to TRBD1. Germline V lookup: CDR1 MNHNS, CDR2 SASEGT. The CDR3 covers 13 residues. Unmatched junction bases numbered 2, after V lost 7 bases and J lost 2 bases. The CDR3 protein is CASIDRGNQPQHF. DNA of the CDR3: TGTGCCAGCATCGACAGGGGCAATCAGCCCCAGCATTTT.

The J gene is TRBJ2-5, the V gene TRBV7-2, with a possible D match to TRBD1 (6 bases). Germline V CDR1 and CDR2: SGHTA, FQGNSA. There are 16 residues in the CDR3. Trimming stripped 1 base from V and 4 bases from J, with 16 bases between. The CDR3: CASSLVNPGQRETQYF. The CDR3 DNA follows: TGTGCCAGCAGCTTAGTTAACCCAGGACAGCGAGAGACCCAGTACTTC.

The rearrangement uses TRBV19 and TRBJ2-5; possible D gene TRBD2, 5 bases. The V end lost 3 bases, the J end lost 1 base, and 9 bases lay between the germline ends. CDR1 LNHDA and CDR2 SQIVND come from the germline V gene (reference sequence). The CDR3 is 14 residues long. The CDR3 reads CASSMRETQETQYF. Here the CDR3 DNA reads TGTGCCAGTAGTATGAGGGAAACCCAAGAGACCCAGTACTTC.

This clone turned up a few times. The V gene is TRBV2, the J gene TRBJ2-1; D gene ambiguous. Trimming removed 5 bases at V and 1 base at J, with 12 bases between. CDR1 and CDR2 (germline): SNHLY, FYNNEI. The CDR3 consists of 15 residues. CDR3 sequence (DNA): TGTGCCAGCAGTATAAATACTTTATCCTACAATGAGCAGTTCTTC. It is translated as CASSINTLSYNEQFF.

CDR3 nucleotide sequence: TGTGCCAGCAGCTTAGATCCGGGGGGGATTCCCCACGAGCAGTACTTC. It codes for CASSLDPGGIPHEQYF. V is TRBV7-2 and J is TRBJ2-7; 8 bases map to TRBD2. The trim removed 1 base at V and 5 bases at J, leaving 10 bases unmatched. The CDR3 is 16 residues long. Germline CDR1 SGHTA, CDR2 FQGNSA.

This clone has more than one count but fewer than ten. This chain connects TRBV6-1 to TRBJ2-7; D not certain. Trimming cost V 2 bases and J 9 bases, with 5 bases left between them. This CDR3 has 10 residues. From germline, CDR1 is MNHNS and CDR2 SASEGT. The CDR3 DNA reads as TGTGCCAGCAGTGAATGGCTGCAGTACTTC. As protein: CASSEWLQYF.